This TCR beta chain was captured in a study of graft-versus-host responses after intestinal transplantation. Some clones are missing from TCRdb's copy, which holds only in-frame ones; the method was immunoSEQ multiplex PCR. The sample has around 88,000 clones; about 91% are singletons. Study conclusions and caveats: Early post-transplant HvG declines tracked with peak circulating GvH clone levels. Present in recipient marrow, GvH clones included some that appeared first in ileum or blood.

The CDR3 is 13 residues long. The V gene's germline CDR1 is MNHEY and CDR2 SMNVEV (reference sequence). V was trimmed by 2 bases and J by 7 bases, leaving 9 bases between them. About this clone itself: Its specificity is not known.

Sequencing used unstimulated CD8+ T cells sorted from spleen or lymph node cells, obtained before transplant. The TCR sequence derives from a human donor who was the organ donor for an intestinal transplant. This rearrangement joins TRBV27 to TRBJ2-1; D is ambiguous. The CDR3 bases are TGTGCCAGCAGTTTAACAGCCGTGAATGAGCAGTTCTTC. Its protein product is CASSLTAVNEQFF.